The source of this T cell receptor (beta chain) is a study of blood T cell repertoires in COVID-19. Recruits, aged roughly 18 to 100 years, lived in 20 to 30 US areas. Among Cohort 3 donors, those recovered had two negative PCRs, clearance, or symptom resolution. In the authors' workflow: Estimation of nucleated cell counts relied on the amplification of reference gene primers. Sequencing was performed with immunoSEQ multiplex PCR; in TCRdb, only in-frame clones are kept and a portion is missing. The V and J calls and clone size were taken over from that table, and D and trimming were inferred from the DNA. The sample carries some 250,000 clones, approximately 84% recorded once. The source is a young man who had recovered from COVID-19. The specimen sequenced was PBMCs or T cells enriched from blood (not recorded which).

The CDR3 nucleotides read TGTGCCAGCAGCTCGACTAGCGGAAGCTACAATGAGCAGTTCTTC. Translation: CASSSTSGSYNEQFF. V usage is TRBV7-2 and J usage is TRBJ2-1; 9 bases match TRBD2. The CDR3 has 15 residues. The V gene's germline CDR1 is SGHTA and CDR2 FQGNSA. The ends lost 4 bases at V and 3 bases at J; junction bases unmatched: 4.